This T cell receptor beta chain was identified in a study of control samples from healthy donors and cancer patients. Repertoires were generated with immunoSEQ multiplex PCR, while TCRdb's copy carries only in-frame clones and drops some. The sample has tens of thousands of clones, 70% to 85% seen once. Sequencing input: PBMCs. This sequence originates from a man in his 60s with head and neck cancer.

Written as DNA, the CDR3 is TGTGCCAGCTCACGCTCGGGACAGAACACTGAAGCTTTCTTT. Amino acid sequence: CASSRSGQNTEAFF. The chain combines TRBV18 with TRBJ1-1, with TRBD1 as a possible D gene (6 bases). The CDR3 has 14 residues. The germline gives CDR1 KGHSH, CDR2 LQKENI. With 4 bases removed from V and 1 base from J, the gap between germline ends came to 10 bases.